This paragraph reports one T cell receptor (beta chain). This entry comes from a study of blood T cell repertoires in COVID-19. Study-level background: COVID-19 samples, acute and convalescent, were from the United States, Italy and Spain.

From germline, CDR1 is SGHTA and CDR2 FQGTGA. The CDR3 length is 14 residues. V lost 5 bases, J lost 4 bases, and 6 bases stayed unmatched. In the study's own analysis: Reference gene primer amplification gave estimated nucleated cell counts. Sequencing used immunoSEQ multiplex PCR; TCRdb keeps in-frame clones, though not all of them. V and J calls and clone size are copied from that table; D and trimming were computed from the DNA. The profile shows about half a million clones, over 75% of them singletons. This clonotype was sampled from a human donor in a cohort sampled during active COVID-19. Sequenced material: peripheral blood. The rearrangement links TRBV7-3 to TRBJ1-1; TRBD1 agrees at 8 bases. The CDR3 nucleotides are TGTGCCAGCAGCCGTACAGGGGGGGTCACTGAAGCTTTCTTT. Translating it yields CASSRTGGVTEAFF.